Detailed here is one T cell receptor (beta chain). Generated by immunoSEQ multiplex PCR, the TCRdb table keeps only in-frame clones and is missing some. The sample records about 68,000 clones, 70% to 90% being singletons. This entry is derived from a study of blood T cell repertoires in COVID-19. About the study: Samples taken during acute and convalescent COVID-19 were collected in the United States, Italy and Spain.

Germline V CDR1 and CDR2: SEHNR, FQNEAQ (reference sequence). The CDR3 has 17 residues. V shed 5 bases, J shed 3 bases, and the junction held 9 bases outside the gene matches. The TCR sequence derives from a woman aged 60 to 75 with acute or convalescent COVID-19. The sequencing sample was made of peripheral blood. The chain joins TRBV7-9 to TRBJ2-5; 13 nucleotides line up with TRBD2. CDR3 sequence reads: CASSRISGTSGEETQYF. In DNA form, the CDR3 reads TGTGCCAGCAGCCGAATAAGTGGGACTAGCGGGGAAGAGACCCAGTACTTC.